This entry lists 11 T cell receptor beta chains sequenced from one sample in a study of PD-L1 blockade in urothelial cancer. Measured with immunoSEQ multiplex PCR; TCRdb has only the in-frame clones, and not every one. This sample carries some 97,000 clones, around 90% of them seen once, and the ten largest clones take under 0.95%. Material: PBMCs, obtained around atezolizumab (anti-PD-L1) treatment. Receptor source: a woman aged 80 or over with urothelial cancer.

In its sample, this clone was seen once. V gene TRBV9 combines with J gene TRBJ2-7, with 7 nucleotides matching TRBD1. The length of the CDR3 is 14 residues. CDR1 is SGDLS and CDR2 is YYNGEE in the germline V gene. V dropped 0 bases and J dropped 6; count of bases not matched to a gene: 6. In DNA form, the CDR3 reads TGTGCCAGCAGCGTAGCCCCCGCAGGGGGCGAGCAGTACTTC. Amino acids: CASSVAPAGGEQYF. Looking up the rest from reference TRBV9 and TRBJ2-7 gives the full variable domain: DSGVTQTPKHLITATGQRVTLRCSPRSGDLSVYWYQQSLDQGLQFLIQYYNGEERAKGNILERFSAQQFPDLHSELNLSSLELGDSALYFCASSVAPAGGEQYFGPGTRLTVT.

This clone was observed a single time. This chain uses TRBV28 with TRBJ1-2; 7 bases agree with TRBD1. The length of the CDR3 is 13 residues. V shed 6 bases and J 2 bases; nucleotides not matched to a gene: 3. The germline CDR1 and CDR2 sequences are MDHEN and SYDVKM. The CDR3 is CASRRQGNYGYTF. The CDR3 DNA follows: TGTGCCAGCAGAAGACAGGGCAACTATGGCTACACCTTC.

The CDR3 DNA reads as TGCGCCAGCAGTGTCGACAGCTACGAGCAGTACTTC. Translation gives CASSVDSYEQYF. The J gene is TRBJ2-7, the V gene TRBV10-2, with D perhaps matching TRBD1 (5 bases). V lost 4 bases to trimming and J lost 3 bases, with 7 bases between them. The CDR3 spans 12 residues. From germline, CDR1 is WSHSY and CDR2 SAAADI.

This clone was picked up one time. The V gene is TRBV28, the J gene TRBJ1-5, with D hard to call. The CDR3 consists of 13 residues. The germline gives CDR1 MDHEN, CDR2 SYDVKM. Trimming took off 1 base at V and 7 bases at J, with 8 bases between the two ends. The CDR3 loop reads CASSLFGGQPQHF. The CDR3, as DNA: TGTGCCAGCAGTTTATTCGGAGGACAGCCCCAGCATTTT.

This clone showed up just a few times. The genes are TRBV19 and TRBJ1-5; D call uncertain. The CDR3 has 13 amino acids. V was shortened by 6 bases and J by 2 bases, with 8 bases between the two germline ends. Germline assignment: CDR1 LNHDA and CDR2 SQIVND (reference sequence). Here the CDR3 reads CASRQSGNQPQHF. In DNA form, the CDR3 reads TGTGCCAGTAGACAGTCAGGCAATCAGCCCCAGCATTTT.

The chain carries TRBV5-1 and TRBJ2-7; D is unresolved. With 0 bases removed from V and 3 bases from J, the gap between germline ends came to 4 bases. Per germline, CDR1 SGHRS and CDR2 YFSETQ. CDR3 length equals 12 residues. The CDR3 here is CASSLDFYEQYF. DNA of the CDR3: TGCGCCAGCAGCTTGGACTTCTACGAGCAGTACTTC. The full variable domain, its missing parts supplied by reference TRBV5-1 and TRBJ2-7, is KAGVTQTPRYLIKTRGQQVTLSCSPISGHRSVSWYQQTPGQGLQFLFEYFSETQRNKGNFPGRFSGRQFSNSRSEMNVSTLELGDSALYLCASSLDFYEQYFGPGTRLTVT.

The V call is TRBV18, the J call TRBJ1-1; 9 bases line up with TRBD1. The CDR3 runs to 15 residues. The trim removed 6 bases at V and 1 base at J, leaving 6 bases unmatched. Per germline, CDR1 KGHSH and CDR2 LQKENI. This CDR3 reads CASSPKGQGNTEAFF. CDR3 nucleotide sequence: TGTGCCAGCTCCCCTAAGGGACAGGGGAACACTGAAGCTTTCTTT.

CDR3 sequence reads: CAWSPYFPGATNYGYTF. CDR3 coding DNA: TGTGCCTGGAGTCCCTACTTTCCAGGGGCGACTAACTATGGCTACACCTTC. The chain links TRBV30 to TRBJ1-2; D is possibly TRBD1 (6 bases). Trimming took off 2 bases at V and 0 bases at J, with 19 bases between the two ends. Looked up from germline, CDR1 is GTSNPN and CDR2 is SVGIG (reference sequence). This CDR3 is built from 17 residues.

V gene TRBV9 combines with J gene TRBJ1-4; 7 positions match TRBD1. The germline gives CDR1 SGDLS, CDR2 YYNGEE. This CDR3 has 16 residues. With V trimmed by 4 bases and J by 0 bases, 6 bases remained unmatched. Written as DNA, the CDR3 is TGTGCCAGCAGCTCGGGACAGCGTGCAACTAATGAAAAACTGTTTTTT. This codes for CASSSGQRATNEKLFF. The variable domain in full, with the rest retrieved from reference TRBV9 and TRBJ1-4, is DSGVTQTPKHLITATGQRVTLRCSPRSGDLSVYWYQQSLDQGLQFLIQYYNGEERAKGNILERFSAQQFPDLHSELNLSSLELGDSALYFCASSSGQRATNEKLFFGSGTQLSVL.

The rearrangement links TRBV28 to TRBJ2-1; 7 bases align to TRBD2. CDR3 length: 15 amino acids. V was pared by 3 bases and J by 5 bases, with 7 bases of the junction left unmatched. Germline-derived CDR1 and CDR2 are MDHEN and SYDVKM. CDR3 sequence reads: CASSFAGAGNNEQFF. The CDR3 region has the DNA TGTGCCAGCAGTTTTGCGGGAGCGGGTAACAATGAGCAGTTCTTC.

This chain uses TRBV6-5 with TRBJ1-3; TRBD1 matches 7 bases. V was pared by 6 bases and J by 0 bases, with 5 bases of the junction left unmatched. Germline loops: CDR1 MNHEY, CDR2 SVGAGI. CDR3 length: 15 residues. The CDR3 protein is CASRSTGLSGNTIYF. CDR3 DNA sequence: TGTGCCAGCAGGTCGACAGGGCTCTCTGGAAACACCATATATTTT.